Detailed here is one T cell receptor beta chain. TCRdb keeps only in-frame clones here, not all; method: immunoSEQ multiplex PCR. The sample contains some 50,000 clones, over 75% of which appear only once. The data were taken from a study of blood T cell repertoires in COVID-19. CDR1 MDHEN and CDR2 SYDVKM come from the germline V gene. The CDR3 consists of 12 residues. Losses at the gene ends were 2 bases for V and 11 bases for J; bases not matched to a gene: 5. The receptor was derived from a human donor in a cohort sampled during active COVID-19. The donor label of this sample is uncertain. The sequenced sample consisted of peripheral blood. The chain joins TRBV28 to TRBJ1-2; the match to TRBD1 covers 7 bases. CDR3 region: CASSLRQGGYTF. CDR3 bases: TGTGCCAGCAGTTTACGACAGGGTGGTTACACCTTC.